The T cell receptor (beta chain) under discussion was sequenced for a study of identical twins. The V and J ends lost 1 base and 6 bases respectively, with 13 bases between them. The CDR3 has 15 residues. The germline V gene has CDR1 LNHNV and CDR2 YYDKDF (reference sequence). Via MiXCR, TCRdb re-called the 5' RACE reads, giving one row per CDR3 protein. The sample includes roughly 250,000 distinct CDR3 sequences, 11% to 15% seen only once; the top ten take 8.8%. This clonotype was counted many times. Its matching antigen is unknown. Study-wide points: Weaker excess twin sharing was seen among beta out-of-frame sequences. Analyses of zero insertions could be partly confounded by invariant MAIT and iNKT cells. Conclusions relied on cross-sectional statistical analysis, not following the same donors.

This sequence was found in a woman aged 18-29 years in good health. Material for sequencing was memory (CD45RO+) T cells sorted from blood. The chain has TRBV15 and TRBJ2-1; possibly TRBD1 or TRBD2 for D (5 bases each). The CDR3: CATSRGDGEPNEQFF. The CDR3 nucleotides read TGTGCCACCAGCAGAGGGGACGGGGAACCCAATGAGCAGTTCTTC.